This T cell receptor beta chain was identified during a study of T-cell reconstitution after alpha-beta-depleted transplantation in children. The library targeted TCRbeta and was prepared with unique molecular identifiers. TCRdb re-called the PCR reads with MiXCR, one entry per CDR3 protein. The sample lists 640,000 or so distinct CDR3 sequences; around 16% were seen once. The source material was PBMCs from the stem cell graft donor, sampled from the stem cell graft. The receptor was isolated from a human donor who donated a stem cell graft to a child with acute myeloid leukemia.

Here the CDR3 reads CASSLVTGGSTNEKLFF. In DNA, the CDR3 is TGCGCCAGCAGCTTGGTGACCGGCGGATCAACTAATGAAAAACTGTTTTTT. The chain carries TRBV5-1 and TRBJ1-4; D remains ambiguous. The CDR3 length is 17 residues. CDR1 is SGHRS and CDR2 is YFSETQ in the germline V gene. Trimming took off 0 bases at V and 0 bases at J, with 12 bases between the two ends.